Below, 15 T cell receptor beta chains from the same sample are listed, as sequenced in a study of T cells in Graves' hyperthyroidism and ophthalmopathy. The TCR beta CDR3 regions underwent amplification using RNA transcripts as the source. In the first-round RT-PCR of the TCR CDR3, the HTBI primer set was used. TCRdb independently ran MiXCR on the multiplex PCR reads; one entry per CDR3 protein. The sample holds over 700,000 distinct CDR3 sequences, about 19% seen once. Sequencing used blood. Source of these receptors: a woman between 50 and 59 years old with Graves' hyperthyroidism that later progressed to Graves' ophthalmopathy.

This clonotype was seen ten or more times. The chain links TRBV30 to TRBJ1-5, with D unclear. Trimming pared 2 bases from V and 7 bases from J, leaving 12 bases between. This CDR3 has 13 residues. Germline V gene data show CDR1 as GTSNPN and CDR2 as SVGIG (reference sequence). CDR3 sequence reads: CAWSPLPGQPQHF. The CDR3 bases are TGTGCCTGGAGTCCCCTCCCCGGGCAGCCCCAGCATTTT. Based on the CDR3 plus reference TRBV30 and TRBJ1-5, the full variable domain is SQTIHQWPATLVQPVGSPLSLECTVEGTSNPNLYWYRQAAGRGLQLLFYSVGIGQISSEVPQNLSASRPQDRQFILSSKKLLLSDSGFYLCAWSPLPGQPQHFGDGTRLSIL.

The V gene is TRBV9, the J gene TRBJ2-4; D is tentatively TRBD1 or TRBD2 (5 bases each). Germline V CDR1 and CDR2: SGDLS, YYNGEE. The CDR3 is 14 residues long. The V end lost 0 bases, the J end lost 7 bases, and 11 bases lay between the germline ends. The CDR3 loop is CASSVEGSNNIQYF. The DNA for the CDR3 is TGTGCCAGCAGCGTAGAGGGGAGTAACAACATTCAGTACTTC.

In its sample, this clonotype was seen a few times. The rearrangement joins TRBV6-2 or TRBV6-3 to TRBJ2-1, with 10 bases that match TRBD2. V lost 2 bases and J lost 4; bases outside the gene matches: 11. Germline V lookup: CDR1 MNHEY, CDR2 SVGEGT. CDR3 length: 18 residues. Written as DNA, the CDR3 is TGTGCCAGCAGTTACCGTCCCGGGACTAGCGTGGCTTACAATGAGCAGTTCTTC. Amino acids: CASSYRPGTSVAYNEQFF.

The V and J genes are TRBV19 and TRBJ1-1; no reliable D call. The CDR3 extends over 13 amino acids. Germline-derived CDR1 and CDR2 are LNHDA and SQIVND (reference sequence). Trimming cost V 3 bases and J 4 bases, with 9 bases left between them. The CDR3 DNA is TGTGCCAGTAGTATGTTGGCCAGCACTGAAGCTTTCTTT. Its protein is CASSMLASTEAFF.

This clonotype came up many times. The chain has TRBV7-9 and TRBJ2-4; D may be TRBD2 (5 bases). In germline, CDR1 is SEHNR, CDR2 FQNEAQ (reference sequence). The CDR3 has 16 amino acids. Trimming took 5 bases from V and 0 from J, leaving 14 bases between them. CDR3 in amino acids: CASSVWTDLAKNIQYF. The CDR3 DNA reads TGTGCCAGCAGCGTATGGACTGACCTAGCCAAAAACATTCAGTACTTC.

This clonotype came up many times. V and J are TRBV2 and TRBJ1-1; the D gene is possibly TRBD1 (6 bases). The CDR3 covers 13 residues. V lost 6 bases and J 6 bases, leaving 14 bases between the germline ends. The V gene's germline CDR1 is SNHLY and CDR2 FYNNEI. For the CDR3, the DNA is TGTGCCAGCAGGAGCAGGGGAGCGGCTGAAGCTTTCTTT. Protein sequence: CASRSRGAAEAFF.

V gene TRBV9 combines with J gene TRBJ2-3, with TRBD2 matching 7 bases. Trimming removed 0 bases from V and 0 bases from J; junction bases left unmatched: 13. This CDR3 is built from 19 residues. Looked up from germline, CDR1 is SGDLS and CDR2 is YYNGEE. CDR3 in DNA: TGTGCCAGCAGCGTAGCTATGGCGGGGGTGTACTCTAGCACAGATACGCAGTATTTT. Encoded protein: CASSVAMAGVYSSTDTQYF.

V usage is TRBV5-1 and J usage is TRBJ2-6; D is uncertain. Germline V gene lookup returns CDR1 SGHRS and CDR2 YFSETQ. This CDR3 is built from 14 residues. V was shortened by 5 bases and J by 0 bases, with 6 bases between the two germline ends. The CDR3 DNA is TGCGCCAGCAGTTCAAACTCTGGGGCCAACGTCCTGACTTTC. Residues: CASSSNSGANVLTF. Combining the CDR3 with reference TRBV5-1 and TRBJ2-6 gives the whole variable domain KAGVTQTPRYLIKTRGQQVTLSCSPISGHRSVSWYQQTPGQGLQFLFEYFSETQRNKGNFPGRFSGRQFSNSRSEMNVSTLELGDSALYLCASSSNSGANVLTFGAGSRLTVL.

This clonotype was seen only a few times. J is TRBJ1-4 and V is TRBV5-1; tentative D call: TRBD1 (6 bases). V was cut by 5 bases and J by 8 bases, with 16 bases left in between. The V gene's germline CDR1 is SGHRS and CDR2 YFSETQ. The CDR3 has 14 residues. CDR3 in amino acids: CASRGLQGGEKLFF. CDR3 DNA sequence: TGCGCCAGCAGAGGATTACAGGGTGGGGAAAAACTGTTTTTT.

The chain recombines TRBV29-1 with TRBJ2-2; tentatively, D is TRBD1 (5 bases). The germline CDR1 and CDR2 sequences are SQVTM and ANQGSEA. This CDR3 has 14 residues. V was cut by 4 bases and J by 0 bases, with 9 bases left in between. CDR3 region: CSVARQTNTGELFF. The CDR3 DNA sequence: TGCAGCGTTGCTAGACAGACGAACACCGGGGAGCTGTTTTTT.

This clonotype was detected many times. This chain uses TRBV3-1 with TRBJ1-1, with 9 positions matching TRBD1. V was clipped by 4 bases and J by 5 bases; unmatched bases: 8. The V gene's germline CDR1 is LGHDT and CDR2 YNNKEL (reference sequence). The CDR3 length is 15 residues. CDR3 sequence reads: CASSPPGQGVTEAFF. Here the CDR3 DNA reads TGTGCCAGCAGCCCTCCGGGACAGGGTGTTACTGAAGCTTTCTTT.

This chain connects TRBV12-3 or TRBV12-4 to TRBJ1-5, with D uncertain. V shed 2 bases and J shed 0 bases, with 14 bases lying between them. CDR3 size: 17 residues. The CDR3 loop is CASSLFARQSSNQPQHF. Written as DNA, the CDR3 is TGTGCCAGCAGTTTATTTGCCCGGCAGAGTAGCAATCAGCCCCAGCATTTT.

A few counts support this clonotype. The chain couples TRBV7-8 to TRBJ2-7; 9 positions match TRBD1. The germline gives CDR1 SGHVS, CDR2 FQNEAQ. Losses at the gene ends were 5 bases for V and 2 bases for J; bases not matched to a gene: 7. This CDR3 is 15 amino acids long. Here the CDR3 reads CASSPGTGSPYEQYF. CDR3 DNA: TGTGCCAGCAGCCCAGGGACAGGGTCCCCCTACGAGCAGTACTTC.

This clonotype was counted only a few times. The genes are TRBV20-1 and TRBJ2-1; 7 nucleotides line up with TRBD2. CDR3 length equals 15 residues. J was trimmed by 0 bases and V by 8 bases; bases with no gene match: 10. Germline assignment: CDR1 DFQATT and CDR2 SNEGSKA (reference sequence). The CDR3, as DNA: TGCAGTTCTCCTCACGCGGGGGACTCCTACAATGAGCAGTTCTTC. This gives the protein CSSPHAGDSYNEQFF.

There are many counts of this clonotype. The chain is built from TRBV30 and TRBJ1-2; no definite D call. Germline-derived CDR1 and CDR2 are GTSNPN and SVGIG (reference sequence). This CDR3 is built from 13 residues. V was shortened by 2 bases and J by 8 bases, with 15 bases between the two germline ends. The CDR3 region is CAWSRSAMGGYTF. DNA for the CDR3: TGTGCCTGGAGTAGGTCGGCCATGGGCGGCTACACCTTC.